This TCR beta chain is drawn from a study of cytomegalovirus exposure and HLA in healthy donors. General study points: Serostatus for CMV was the only available immune exposure information.

About this clone: Its antigen is currently unknown.

The PCR contained 60 Vbeta and 13 Jbeta primers. The table came from immunoSEQ multiplex PCR; TCRdb's copy has only in-frame clones and leaves some out. The sample shows about 150,000 clones, 65% to 75% of them seen only once. This clonotype originated in a man aged 25-45 years in good health and CMV-seronegative. The sequenced sample consisted of PBMCs.

The CDR3 region is CASSSPGRVQNTQYF. The CDR3 nucleotides are TGTGCCAGCAGTTCCCCGGGGAGGGTACAAAATACGCAGTATTTT. This chain connects TRBV28 to TRBJ2-3; 7 bases fit TRBD2. V was clipped by 4 bases and J by 7 bases; unmatched bases: 11. CDR3 length: 15 amino acids. Germline V gives CDR1 MDHEN, CDR2 SYDVKM.